This TCR delta chain was recovered during a study of γδ T cells in repeated Plasmodium falciparum infection. In the study overall: Each infection was followed by sampling at 21 days, plus baseline and some pre-infection draws. Malian samples came from no-transmission periods or across acute febrile malaria episodes.

TRG and TRD sequences were obtained from every sorted gammadelta sample. TCRdb reanalysed the multiplex PCR reads with CATT. The data show approximately 50,000 delta-chain clones, more than 1.5% seen once. In regard to this clone: Its specificity is unknown. The TCRdb protein comes from a much larger clone and disagrees with this DNA's translation at residue 17, likely due to a read error; the protein given here is derived from the DNA.

The germline V gene encodes CDR1 TSWWSYY and CDR2 QGS. V gave up 0 bases and J gave up 4 bases; unmatched junction bases: 26. The CDR3 consists of 22 residues. Study findings and constraints: Repeated controlled infections reportedly drove waves of new clonotype selection in Vdelta2-negative, mostly Vdelta1+, gammadelta repertoires.

Gammadelta T cells were flow-sorted from PBMC into Vgamma9/Vdelta2+ and Vdelta2-negative populations for bulk analysis. The sequenced sample consisted of gamma-delta T cells from blood. V and J are TRDV1 and TRDJ1, with 7 bases lining up with TRDD3. Since TCRdb gives no J gene, matching the DNA to germline was used here to assign it. The source is a pool of human donors (malaria-infected and uninfected, not separated). The chain's CDR3 is CALGELPPYLTTGALYIDKLIF. CDR3 coding DNA: TGTGCTCTTGGGGAACTCCCCCCCTACTTGACTACTGGGGCCTTGTACATCGATAAACTCATCTTT.